The rows below give T cell receptor beta chains drawn from one sample of a study of T cells and Merkel cell carcinoma outcomes. Profiling relied on immunoSEQ multiplex PCR, and the TCRdb table lists in-frame clones only, not all of them. The sample yields roughly 280 clones, approximately 98% seen once. The source material was tumor tissue from Merkel cell carcinoma. All receptors come from a human donor with Merkel cell carcinoma. Both conserved end residues are part of each CDR3. The D gene is left open where the match is weak. Clone size is stated in some rows and not others, as once, few, many or a class when expanded.

size | J | D | V | CDR3 | DNA
NA | TRBJ2-5 | TRBD1 | TRBV14 | CASSQAGGFETQYF | TGTGCCAGCAGCCAAGCAGGGGGCTTCGAGACCCAGTACTTC
NA | TRBJ1-1 | NA | TRBV6-1 | CASSALQGWTEAFF | TGTGCCAGCAGTGCCCTACAGGGTTGGACTGAAGCTTTCTTT
NA | TRBJ2-1 | TRBD2 | TRBV7-8 | CASSSLIAGGLYEQFF | TGTGCCAGCAGCTCCCTAATAGCGGGAGGACTTTATGAGCAGTTCTTC
NA | TRBJ2-4 | NA | TRBV5-1 | CASRIGSGNIQYF | TGCGCCAGCAGAATAGGCAGCGGAAACATTCAGTACTTC
NA | TRBJ1-1 | NA | TRBV7-2 | CASSSRTSEAFF | TGTGCCAGCAGCTCCCGGACATCTGAAGCTTTCTTT
NA | TRBJ2-3 | NA | TRBV7-6 | CASSLTGEGTDTQYF | TGTGCCAGCAGCTTAACCGGGGAGGGCACAGATACGCAGTATTTT
NA | TRBJ2-7 | NA | TRBV7-2 | CASSPWGSGSYEQYF | TGTGCCAGCAGCCCCTGGGGCAGCGGCTCCTACGAGCAGTACTTC
NA | TRBJ2-3 | NA | TRBV7-6 | CASSSQTTDTQYF | TGTGCCAGCAGCTCCCAGACCACAGATACGCAGTATTTT
NA | TRBJ2-6 | NA | TRBV5-8 | CASSLTTGSGANVLTF | TGTGCCAGCAGCTTAACCACAGGGTCTGGGGCCAACGTCCTGACTTTC
once | TRBJ1-1 | NA | TRBV5-1 | CASSIGGQNTEAFF | TGCGCCAGCAGCATCGGAGGACAGAACACTGAAGCTTTCTTT
NA | TRBJ1-4 | NA | TRBV2 | CASSVEQGEKLFF | TGTGCCAGCAGTGTAGAGCAGGGTGAAAAACTGTTTTTT
NA | TRBJ2-7 | TRBD1 | TRBV30 | CAWSRSGGIYEQYF | TGTGCCTGGAGTCGCTCAGGGGGCATCTACGAGCAGTACTTC
NA | TRBJ1-1 | NA | TRBV20-1 | CSATGSIEAFF | TGCAGTGCTACAGGGAGTATAGAAGCTTTCTTT
NA | TRBJ2-2 | TRBD1 | TRBV5-1 | CASRERGQTGELFF | TGCGCCAGCAGGGAGAGGGGGCAAACCGGGGAGCTGTTTTTT
NA | TRBJ2-3 | TRBD1 | TRBV19 | CASSPDRVDNGDTQYF | TGTGCCAGTTCGCCGGACAGGGTGGATAATGGAGATACGCAGTATTTT
once | TRBJ2-3 | TRBD2 | TRBV6-4 | CASTVGGAGVSTDTQYF | TGTGCCAGCACCGTCGGGGGGGCGGGAGTAAGCACAGATACGCAGTATTTT
NA | TRBJ1-2 | NA | TRBV4-1 | CASSQGTDYGYTF | TGCGCCAGCAGCCAAGGGACAGACTATGGCTACACCTTC
once | TRBJ2-2 | NA | TRBV6-4 | CASSDSYTGELFF | TGTGCCAGCAGTGACAGTTATACCGGGGAGCTGTTTTTT
NA | TRBJ2-7 | NA | TRBV7-9 | CASSLVLSYEQYF | TGTGCCAGCAGCTTAGTCCTAAGCTACGAGCAGTACTTC
once | TRBJ2-1 | NA | TRBV7-9 | CASHIYNEQFF | TGTGCCAGCCATATCTACAATGAGCAGTTCTTC
NA | TRBJ1-5 | NA | TRBV27 | CASSFEYRSNQPQHF | TGTGCCAGCAGTTTCGAATATCGTAGCAATCAGCCCCAGCATTTT
NA | TRBJ1-2 | NA | TRBV10-2 | CASSEITRGSLFSYGYTF | TGCGCCAGCAGTGAGATAACCAGGGGCAGCCTTTTCTCCTATGGCTACACCTTC
NA | TRBJ1-1 | NA | TRBV30 | CALTPSDRRDTEAFF | TGTGCCCTGACTCCATCGGACCGTAGGGACACTGAAGCTTTCTTT
once | TRBJ1-2 | TRBD1 | TRBV27 | CASSPRRTGYYGYTF | TGTGCCAGCAGTCCCCGCCGGACAGGGTACTATGGCTACACCTTC
NA | TRBJ2-2 | TRBD2 | TRBV30 | CASPGLAGGQGAGELFF | TGTGCCTCACCGGGACTAGCGGGGGGGCAGGGCGCCGGGGAGCTGTTTTTT
NA | TRBJ2-5 | TRBD2 | TRBV2 | CASSEDPSGAPEGETQYF | TGTGCCAGCTCCGAAGACCCGAGCGGGGCCCCTGAAGGGGAGACCCAGTACTTC
NA | TRBJ1-6 | NA | TRBV30 | CAWSRKGGPYNSPLHF | TGTGCCTGGAGTCGGAAGGGAGGACCCTATAATTCACCCCTCCACTTT
once | TRBJ1-4 | NA | TRBV5-6 | CASSLKTGAELFF | TGTGCCAGCAGCTTAAAAACAGGAGCTGAACTGTTTTTT
NA | TRBJ2-7 | NA | TRBV19 | CASSIAGEAQYF | TGTGCCAGTAGTATCGCCGGAGAGGCGCAGTACTTC
once | TRBJ1-2 | NA | TRBV7-9 | CASSPLRDGYTF | TGTGCCAGCAGCCCCTTGAGGGATGGCTACACCTTC
NA | TRBJ1-1 | NA | TRBV18 | CASSSYELNTEAFF | TGTGCCAGCTCATCCTATGAACTGAACACTGAAGCTTTCTTT
NA | TRBJ1-2 | NA | TRBV20-1 | CSASFFGYTF | TGCAGTGCTAGTTTTTTCGGCTACACCTTC
NA | TRBJ2-4 | NA | TRBV7-9 | CASSLSREAKNIQYF | TGTGCCAGCAGCTTAAGCAGAGAAGCCAAAAACATTCAGTACTTC
NA | TRBJ1-5 | NA | TRBV6-1 | CASSASGTHQPQHF | TGTGCCAGCAGTGCGTCCGGGACCCACCAGCCCCAGCATTTT
NA | TRBJ2-7 | NA | TRBV6-1 | CASSEEGTSSYEQYF | TGTGCCAGCAGTGAAGAAGGGACGAGCTCCTACGAGCAGTACTTC
NA | TRBJ1-2 | TRBD1 | TRBV6-4 | CASMVRGQGYTF | TGTGCCAGCATGGTGAGGGGGCAGGGCTACACTTTC
NA | TRBJ2-1 | TRBD1 | TRBV29-1 | CSVARQGNEQFF | TGCAGCGTTGCCCGACAGGGGAATGAGCAGTTCTTC
NA | TRBJ1-1 | NA | TRBV9 | CASSVGWGTEAFF | TGTGCCAGCAGCGTAGGGTGGGGAACTGAAGCTTTCTTT
NA | TRBJ1-3 | TRBD1 | TRBV7-2 | CASSPRTGPNSGNTIYF | TGTGCCAGCAGCCCACGGACAGGGCCTAACTCTGGAAACACCATATATTTT
few | TRBJ2-5 | NA | TRBV7-9 | CASSSGGSGETQYF | TGTGCCAGCAGCTCGGGCGGGTCCGGGGAGACCCAGTACTTC
NA | TRBJ1-1 | TRBD1 | TRBV15 | CATSPTGQINMNTEAFF | TGTGCCACCAGCCCTACGGGACAGATTAATATGAACACTGAAGCTTTCTTT
NA | TRBJ1-2 | NA | TRBV19 | CASSMRLPPGVNYGYTF | TGTGCCAGTAGTATGCGTCTGCCCCCAGGAGTTAACTATGGCTACACCTTC
once | TRBJ1-2 | NA | TRBV5-2 | CASKSSEVRKTYGYTF | TGTGCCAGCAAAAGTAGTGAGGTACGAAAGACCTATGGCTACACCTTC
NA | TRBJ2-7 | NA | TRBV7-9 | CASSLWPEGEQYF | TGTGCCAGCAGCTTATGGCCAGAGGGCGAGCAGTACTTC
NA | TRBJ2-7 | TRBD1 | TRBV30 | CAWSYRTGNYEQYF | TGTGCCTGGAGTTACCGGACAGGGAACTACGAGCAGTACTTC
NA | TRBJ2-1 | TRBD2 | TRBV7-9 | CASSLAGLAGGRSYNEQFF | TGTGCCAGCAGCTTAGCGGGACTAGCGGGAGGAAGGTCCTACAATGAGCAGTTCTTC
NA | TRBJ2-6 | NA | TRBV7-9 | CASSPWGLSGANVLTF | TGTGCCAGCAGCCCCTGGGGTTTGTCTGGGGCCAACGTCCTGACTTTC
once | TRBJ1-1 | NA | TRBV6-7 | CASSPRFETEAFF | TGTGCCAGCAGCCCCCGATTTGAAACTGAAGCTTTCTTT
NA | TRBJ1-5 | TRBD1 | TRBV5-1 | CASSSGTGTLGQPQHF | TGCGCCAGCAGCTCAGGGACAGGGACGTTAGGTCAGCCCCAGCATTTT